The next 11 T cell receptor beta chains were all read from a single sample in a study of cytomegalovirus exposure and HLA in healthy donors. This PCR relied on a set of 60 Vbeta primers and 13 Jbeta primers. Here immunoSEQ multiplex PCR was the method, and the copy in TCRdb shows in-frame clones only, minus some. The table includes around 150,000 clones, around 80% detected once. Specimen: PBMCs. These receptors originate from a boy between 2 and 10 years old in good health and CMV-seronegative.

The V gene is TRBV5-5, the J gene TRBJ2-7; D ambiguous. The germline CDR1 and CDR2 sequences are SGHKS and YYEKEE (reference sequence). This CDR3 has 14 amino acids. Trimming removed 7 bases from V and 0 bases from J, with 14 bases in between. Here the CDR3 reads CASVLSASSYEQYF. Here the CDR3 DNA reads TGTGCCAGCGTCCTTTCTGCGAGCTCCTACGAGCAGTACTTC.

CDR3 protein: CASRAGTGGDQPQHF. In DNA, the CDR3 is TGTGCCAGCAGAGCCGGGACAGGGGGTGATCAGCCCCAGCATTTT. V usage is TRBV6-1 and J usage is TRBJ1-5; 11 bases are a match to TRBD1. The CDR3 is 15 amino acids. The V gene's germline CDR1 is MNHNS and CDR2 SASEGT. Unmatched junction bases numbered 6, after V lost 6 bases and J lost 5 bases.

The J gene is TRBJ2-2, the V gene TRBV7-8; D gene ambiguous. This CDR3 contains 15 residues. Germline V gene sequence: CDR1 SGHVS, CDR2 FQNEAQ. Trimming shortened V by 2 bases and J by 2 bases, and 9 bases separated the two germline ends. In DNA form, the CDR3 reads TGTGCCAGCAGCTTACTACGGGTCAACACCGGGGAGCTGTTTTTT. It yields the protein CASSLLRVNTGELFF.

This chain links TRBV5-6 with TRBJ2-1; D perhaps matches TRBD2 (7 bases). Trimming cost V 0 bases and J 10 bases, with 17 bases left between them. The CDR3 sequence is 15 residues long. Germline-derived CDR1 and CDR2 are SGHDT and YYEEEE. Here the CDR3 DNA reads TGTGCCAGCAGCTTGGACGCGGGGGCCGGCTGGGAGCAGTTCTTC. Translated, it gives CASSLDAGAGWEQFF.

V gene TRBV6-4 combines with J gene TRBJ2-4; 10 nucleotides line up with TRBD1. The CDR3 extends over 13 amino acids. Losses at the gene ends were 5 bases for V and 6 bases for J; bases not matched to a gene: 1. Germline CDR1 MRHNA, CDR2 SNTAGT. CDR3 sequence: CASSRDRGNIQYF. The CDR3 nucleotides are TGTGCCAGCAGTAGGGACAGGGGAAACATTCAGTACTTC.

J is TRBJ1-1 and V is TRBV7-3; 11 nucleotides match TRBD1. The CDR3 loop spans 13 amino acids. CDR1 is SGHTA and CDR2 is FQGTGA in the germline V gene. After removal of 4 bases from V and 10 bases from J, the junction contained 5 bases not matched to a gene. CDR3 sequence: CASSSGTGGRAFF. The CDR3 DNA reads TGTGCCAGCAGCTCAGGGACAGGGGGGAGAGCTTTCTTT.

V is TRBV10-2 and J is TRBJ2-5; TRBD2 matches 7 bases. Unmatched junction bases numbered 1, after V lost 2 bases and J lost 4 bases. The germline gives CDR1 WSHSY, CDR2 SAAADI. CDR3 length equals 13 residues. The CDR3 here is CASSETGGETQYF. In nucleotides, the CDR3 is TGCGCCAGCAGTGAGACGGGAGGAGAGACCCAGTACTTC.

The chain is built from TRBV6-4 and TRBJ2-1, with a tentative D call TRBD1 (5 bases). Trimming cost V 0 bases and J 0 bases, with 21 bases left between them. From germline, CDR1 is MRHNA and CDR2 SNTAGT. CDR3 length: 20 amino acids. The CDR3: CASSDSKGSERTSSYNEQFF. The CDR3 DNA is TGTGCCAGCAGTGACTCGAAGGGGTCTGAAAGAACCAGCTCCTACAATGAGCAGTTCTTC.

This chain links TRBV6-6 with TRBJ2-7; 8 nucleotides agree with TRBD1. Germline V CDR1 and CDR2: MNHNY, SVGAGI (reference sequence). CDR3 size: 13 residues. V lost 5 bases to trimming and J lost 6 bases; unmatched junction nucleotides: 6. The CDR3 sequence: CASSLGQVREQYF. The CDR3 DNA is TGTGCCAGCAGTCTGGGACAGGTCCGCGAGCAGTACTTC.

The chain combines TRBV15 with TRBJ1-2; the D is unclear. The CDR3 is 17 amino acids. Trimming removed 1 base from V and 3 bases from J, with 18 bases in between. In germline, CDR1 is LNHNV, CDR2 YYDKDF (reference sequence). CDR3: CATSRVEGAGLDYGYTF. CDR3 sequence (DNA): TGTGCCACCAGCAGAGTGGAGGGAGCGGGGTTGGACTATGGCTACACCTTC.

The chain employs TRBV25-1 and TRBJ2-1; D is ambiguous. Trimming removed 5 bases at V and 0 bases at J, with 5 bases between. This CDR3 contains 13 residues. Germline CDR1 MGHDK, CDR2 SYGVNS. CDR3: CASSTVSYNEQFF. In DNA form, the CDR3 reads TGTGCCAGCAGTACAGTCTCCTACAATGAGCAGTTCTTC.